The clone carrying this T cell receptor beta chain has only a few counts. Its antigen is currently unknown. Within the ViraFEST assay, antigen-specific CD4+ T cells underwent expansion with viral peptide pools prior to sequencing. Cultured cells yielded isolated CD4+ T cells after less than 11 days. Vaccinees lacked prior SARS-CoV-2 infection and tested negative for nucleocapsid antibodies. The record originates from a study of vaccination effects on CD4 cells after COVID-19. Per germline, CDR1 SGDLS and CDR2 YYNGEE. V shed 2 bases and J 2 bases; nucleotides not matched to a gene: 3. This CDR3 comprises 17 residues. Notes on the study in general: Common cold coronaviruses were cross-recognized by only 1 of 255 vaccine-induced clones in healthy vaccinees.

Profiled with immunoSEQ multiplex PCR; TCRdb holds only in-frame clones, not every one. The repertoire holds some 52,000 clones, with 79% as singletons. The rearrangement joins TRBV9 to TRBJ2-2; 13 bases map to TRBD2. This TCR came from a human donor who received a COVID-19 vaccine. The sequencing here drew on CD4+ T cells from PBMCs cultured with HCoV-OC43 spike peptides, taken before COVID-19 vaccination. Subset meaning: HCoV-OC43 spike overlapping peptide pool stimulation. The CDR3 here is CASSVGLAGRNTGELFF. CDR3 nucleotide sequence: TGTGCCAGCAGCGTGGGACTAGCGGGGAGAAACACCGGGGAGCTGTTTTTT.